This entry describes one TCR beta chain. The data originate from a study of shared clonotypes between healthy human individuals. Replicate PCRs run on unsorted PBMC used about 300 ng DNA, which was approximately 29,000 T cell genomes. The repertoire was sequenced with immunoSEQ multiplex PCR; TCRdb's copy has only in-frame clones and lacks some. Here the sample spans 450,000 or so clones, 75% to 80% being singletons. The receptor was derived from a woman in her forties in good health. Some clones in this sample may be carry-over from other donors' samples. The sample taken for sequencing was PBMCs.

CDR3 loop: CASSLVSAGGVFEQYF. DNA of the CDR3: TGTGCCAGCAGCTTAGTATCGGCGGGGGGGGTTTTCGAGCAGTACTTC. The chain links TRBV11-2 to TRBJ2-7, with 9 bases aligning to TRBD2. This CDR3 spans 16 amino acids. V lost 1 base and J lost 6; bases outside the gene matches: 10. Looked up from germline, CDR1 is SGHAT and CDR2 is FQNNGV.